The clone carrying this TCR beta chain came up a few times. The sample belongs to a study of blood T cell repertoires in COVID-19. About the study: T cells, B-cell-depleted T cells, or PBMCs provided the cDNA or gDNA that served as material.

Sequencing was performed with immunoSEQ multiplex PCR; in TCRdb, only in-frame clones are kept and a portion is missing. The sample has some 260,000 clones; around 90% are singletons. The CDR3 has 13 residues. The V and J ends lost 0 bases and 7 bases respectively, with 9 bases between them. The germline V gene has CDR1 LGHDT and CDR2 YNNKEL (reference sequence). The origin of this receptor is a woman in her sixties or seventies with COVID-19, enrolled during active disease. The specimen sequenced was peripheral blood. V and J are TRBV3-1 (or the pseudogene TRBV3-2) and TRBJ1-2; D is unclear. Written as DNA, the CDR3 is TGTGCCAGCAGCCAAGATCTGAGGCGTGGCTACACCTTC. It specifies CASSQDLRRGYTF.